This T cell receptor beta chain is drawn from a study of cytomegalovirus exposure and HLA in healthy donors. Assay: immunoSEQ multiplex PCR; the TCRdb copy retains only in-frame clones and omits some. The sample has approximately 170,000 clones; 80% to 85% are singletons. The CDR3 length is 17 residues. With V trimmed by 5 bases and J by 7 bases, 8 bases remained unmatched. Per the germline V gene, CDR1 is SGHVS and CDR2 is FQNEAQ. The chain is built from TRBV7-8 and TRBJ2-2; 15 bases are a match to TRBD2. Sequencing input: PBMCs. The origin of this receptor is a man younger than 40 in good health and CMV-seropositive. In nucleotides, the CDR3 is TGTGCCAGCAGCCCTGGACTAGCGGGGGGGCCTGTCGGGGAGCTGTTTTTT. Translating gives CASSPGLAGGPVGELFF.